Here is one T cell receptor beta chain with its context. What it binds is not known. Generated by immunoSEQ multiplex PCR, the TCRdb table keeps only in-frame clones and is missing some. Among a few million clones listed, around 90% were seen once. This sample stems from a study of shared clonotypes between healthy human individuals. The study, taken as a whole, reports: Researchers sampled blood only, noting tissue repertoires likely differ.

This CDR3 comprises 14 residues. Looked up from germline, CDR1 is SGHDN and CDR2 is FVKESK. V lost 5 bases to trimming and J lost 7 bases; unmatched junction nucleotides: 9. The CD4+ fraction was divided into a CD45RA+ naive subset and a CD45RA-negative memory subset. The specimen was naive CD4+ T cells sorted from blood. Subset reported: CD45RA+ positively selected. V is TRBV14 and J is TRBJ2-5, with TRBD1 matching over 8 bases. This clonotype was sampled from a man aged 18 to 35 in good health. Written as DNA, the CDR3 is TGTGCCAGCAGCGAGCCGGGACAGGCAGCGACCCAGTACTTC. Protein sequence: CASSEPGQAATQYF.